The sequence of this T cell receptor beta chain was determined in a study of cytomegalovirus exposure and HLA in healthy donors. Overall study findings and caveats: The study listed roughly 160 cytomegalovirus-associated TCR beta chains. A later analysis reportedly identified an Asian-associated ancestry cluster as carrying fewer N-insertions than the 666-donor mean. The study had only CMV serostatus as immune exposure information.

In this sample, this clone turned up a few times. The antigen remains undetermined. This CDR3 is built from 15 residues. Germline assignment: CDR1 LGHNA and CDR2 YNFKEQ. Trimming at V came to 3 bases and at J to 5 bases, leaving 5 bases not matched to a gene. Both 60 Vbeta primers and 13 Jbeta primers went into the PCR. Only in-frame clones appear in the TCRdb table, and some are missing; sequencing was by immunoSEQ multiplex PCR. This sample has 160,000 or so clones, with 80% to 90% found just once. The sequencing input was PBMCs. The TCR originated in a young woman in good health and CMV-seronegative. The V gene is TRBV4-2, the J gene TRBJ2-1; 9 bases align to TRBD2. The CDR3: CASSHGGGGNNEQFF. The CDR3 coding sequence is TGTGCCAGCAGCCATGGCGGGGGGGGAAACAATGAGCAGTTCTTC.